This passage covers 6 T cell receptor beta chains from one sample sequenced in a study of early T cells in non-severe SARS-CoV-2 infection. TCRdb recomputed calls from the 5' RACE reads with MiXCR, one row per CDR3 protein. The sample consists of fewer than 30,000 distinct CDR3 sequences, 5.3% of them appearing once. The sequencing sample was made of whole blood. The source is an adult who was a healthcare worker with PCR-confirmed SARS-CoV-2 infection or an uninfected control (not recorded which).

This clonotype came up many times. The chain is built from TRBV20-1 and TRBJ2-7, with 8 bases lining up with TRBD1. The V segment lost 3 bases and the J segment 0 bases; nucleotides outside the gene matches: 22. The CDR3 runs to 20 residues. Looked up from germline, CDR1 is DFQATT and CDR2 is SNEGSKA (reference sequence). Here the CDR3 DNA reads TGCAGTGCTAGTATGAGGGCCCGAGGAATGACAGGGGCGATCTCCTACGAGCAGTACTTC. This codes for CSASMRARGMTGAISYEQYF.

This clonotype was seen repeatedly, ten times or more. J is TRBJ1-5 and V is TRBV20-1; TRBD1 agrees at 9 bases. This CDR3 contains 17 residues. Germline V lookup: CDR1 DFQATT, CDR2 SNEGSKA (reference sequence). J was trimmed by 2 bases and V by 0 bases; bases with no gene match: 8. DNA of the CDR3: TGCAGTGCTAGAGACATACAGGGGGCGAGGGGCAATCAGCCCCAGCATTTT. Translation gives CSARDIQGARGNQPQHF.

The chain links TRBV10-1 to TRBJ2-1, with TRBD2 matching 12 bases. The germline gives CDR1 WNHNN, CDR2 SYGVQD (reference sequence). The CDR3 contains 16 residues. Trimming took 8 bases from V and 6 from J; bases not matched to a gene: 11. CDR3 nucleotides: TGCGCCAGCGGAGGGGGTCGACTAGCGGGAGTCAATGAGCAGTTCTTC. The encoded protein is CASGGGRLAGVNEQFF.

This rearrangement joins TRBV12-3 or TRBV12-4 to TRBJ2-4; 8 bases agree with TRBD2. V was clipped by 4 bases and J by 0 bases; unmatched bases: 14. The CDR3 is made up of 19 amino acids. The CDR3 sequence is CASSYTSGVGPIAKNIQYF. CDR3 coding DNA: TGTGCCAGCAGTTATACTAGCGGAGTGGGACCCATAGCCAAAAACATTCAGTACTTC.

The gene calls are TRBV6-1 and TRBJ2-3; D gene ambiguous. Per germline, CDR1 MNHNS and CDR2 SASEGT. This CDR3 comprises 16 residues. The V gene lost 7 bases and the J gene lost 0 bases, with 17 bases spanning the gap. The CDR3 loop reads CASTLVMGASTDTQYF. CDR3 nucleotides: TGTGCCAGCACCCTTGTGATGGGTGCTAGCACAGATACGCAGTATTTT.

The J gene is TRBJ2-7, the V gene TRBV4-3; 10 nucleotides line up with TRBD2. V shed 3 bases, J shed 6 bases, and the junction held 8 bases outside the gene matches. Germline lookup yields CDR1 LGHNA and CDR2 YSLEER. The CDR3 runs 15 residues. The CDR3 nucleotides are TGCGCCAGCAGCCAGCTAGCGGGAGCAGAGGGCGAGCAGTACTTC. This encodes CASSQLAGAEGEQYF.